This T cell receptor beta chain was captured by sequencing in a study of T cells after yellow fever vaccination. Notes on the study in general: Subsequent to the booster, the majority of primary-vaccination clones reappeared (96% CD4, approximately 90% CD8). Repertoires sorted by FACS could include abundant clonotypes that are contaminants from the bulk population.

TCRdb fed the 5' RACE reads into MiXCR, producing one record per CDR3 protein. The data show about 63,000 distinct CDR3 sequences, 6.5% to 9% seen once. This clonotype was recorded at least ten times. Its specificity is not known. The germline CDR1 and CDR2 sequences are LNHDA and SQIVND (reference sequence). This CDR3 has 14 amino acids. Trimming removed 4 bases from V and 0 bases from J; junction bases left unmatched: 2. This chain connects TRBV19 to TRBJ2-7; 8 nucleotides align to TRBD2. The sequence was obtained from a man aged 25-45 years who received the YFV17D yellow fever vaccine. This specimen was CD8+ T cells sorted from PBMCs, taken 15 days after the yellow fever booster vaccination. CDR3 amino acids: CASSRSGSSYEQYF. The CDR3 DNA is TGTGCCAGTAGTAGGAGCGGGAGCTCCTACGAGCAGTACTTC.